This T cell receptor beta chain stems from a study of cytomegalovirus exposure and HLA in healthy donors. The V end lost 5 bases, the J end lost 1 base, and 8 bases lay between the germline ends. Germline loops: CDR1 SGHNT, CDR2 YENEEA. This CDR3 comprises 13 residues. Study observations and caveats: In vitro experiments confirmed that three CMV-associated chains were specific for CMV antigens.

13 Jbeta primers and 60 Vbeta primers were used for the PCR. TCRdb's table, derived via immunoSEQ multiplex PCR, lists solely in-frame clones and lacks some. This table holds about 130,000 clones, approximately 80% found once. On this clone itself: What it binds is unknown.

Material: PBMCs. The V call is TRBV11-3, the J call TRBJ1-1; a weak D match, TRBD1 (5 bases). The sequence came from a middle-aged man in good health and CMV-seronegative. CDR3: CASSQDTNTEAFF. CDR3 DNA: TGTGCCAGCAGCCAGGACACGAACACTGAAGCTTTCTTT.